Listed below are T cell receptor beta chains from one sample, sequenced in a study of cytomegalovirus exposure and HLA in healthy donors. Using immunoSEQ multiplex PCR, the repertoire was profiled, and TCRdb retains in-frame clones only, with some absent. Here the sample table reports about 210,000 clones. The sequenced sample consisted of PBMCs. Receptors were obtained from a woman younger than 45 in good health and CMV-seropositive. The CDR3 runs from the conserved cysteine through the conserved F or W. The D gene is left open where the match is weak.

CDR3: CASSYGLSPHEQYF; V: TRBV6-5; J: TRBJ2-7; D: .
CDR3: CASSERTGGTGELFF; V: TRBV5-5; J: TRBJ2-2; D: .
CDR3: CSVEDPGQGHEQYF; V: TRBV29-1; J: .; D: TRBD1
CDR3: CASSPSPGRKGGEQYF; V: TRBV18; J: TRBJ2-7; D: .
CDR3: CASSPHLMEDTEAFF; V: TRBV5-1; J: TRBJ1-1; D: .
CDR3: CSVVGTSGPSYNEQFF; V: TRBV29-1; J: TRBJ2-1; D: TRBD2
CDR3: CASSPRNTEAFF; V: TRBV18; J: TRBJ1-1; D: .
CDR3: CASSGGGRYQETQYF; V: TRBV5-4; J: TRBJ2-5; D: TRBD2
CDR3: CATSPRGVTDTQYF; V: TRBV15; J: TRBJ2-3; D: TRBD2
CDR3: CASSLGQGVYEQYF; V: TRBV5-1; J: TRBJ2-7; D: TRBD1
CDR3: CASSLGHKPDNEQFF; V: TRBV5-6; J: TRBJ2-1; D: .
CDR3: CASSHPVTGNTEAFF; V: TRBV23-1; J: TRBJ1-1; D: .
CDR3: CASGSGTWLAGDDNEQFF; V: TRBV12-5; J: TRBJ2-1; D: TRBD2
CDR3: CASSELGQGDPYEQYF; V: TRBV6-1; J: TRBJ2-7; D: TRBD1
CDR3: CASSPRSSQNTEAFF; V: TRBV18; J: TRBJ1-1; D: .
CDR3: CASSFIADNEKLFF; V: TRBV28; J: TRBJ1-4; D: .
CDR3: CASSRELPGQTTSEQYF; V: TRBV19; J: TRBJ2-7; D: TRBD1
CDR3: CASSLGGGVYKGEQYF; V: TRBV7-2; J: TRBJ2-7; D: TRBD2
CDR3: CASKGGLGSGYTF; V: TRBV6-5; J: TRBJ1-2; D: .
CDR3: CASSLGDGDQPQHF; V: TRBV5-1; J: TRBJ1-5; D: .
CDR3: CASSRGGMNTEAFF; V: TRBV5-1; J: TRBJ1-1; D: .
CDR3: CASSRQSSSTDTQYF; V: TRBV10-1; J: TRBJ2-3; D: .
CDR3: CASRGTGSLGEKLLF; V: TRBV25-1; J: TRBJ1-4; D: TRBD1
CDR3: CSVEERGGGYTF; V: TRBV29-1; J: TRBJ1-2; D: .
CDR3: CASSSGLLQPQHF; V: TRBV10-1; J: TRBJ1-5; D: .
CDR3: CASSSQGVVTEAFF; V: TRBV28; J: TRBJ1-1; D: TRBD1
CDR3: CAWSKGGGSYEQYF; V: TRBV30; J: TRBJ2-7; D: .
CDR3: CASTPSGGANTGELFF; V: TRBV25-1; J: TRBJ2-2; D: .
CDR3: CASSVGGATSRFREETQYF; V: TRBV9; J: TRBJ2-5; D: TRBD2
CDR3: CASSLRDNQETQYF; V: TRBV5-5; J: TRBJ2-5; D: .
CDR3: CASSSSRGSYGYTF; V: TRBV27; J: TRBJ1-2; D: .
CDR3: CASSFRGPAGELFF; V: TRBV5-4; J: TRBJ2-2; D: TRBD1
CDR3: CASSLELAGDEQFF; V: TRBV5-1; J: TRBJ2-1; D: TRBD2
CDR3: CAWSPGGMNTEAFF; V: TRBV30; J: TRBJ1-1; D: .
CDR3: CASSYSGTGRIDYGYTF; V: TRBV11-3; J: TRBJ1-2; D: TRBD1
CDR3: CAISAGGAGETQYF; V: TRBV10-3; J: TRBJ2-5; D: TRBD2
CDR3: CANGLAGTDTQYF; V: TRBV10-3; J: TRBJ2-3; D: TRBD2
CDR3: CASSPRTSGDRETQYF; V: TRBV27; J: TRBJ2-5; D: TRBD2
CDR3: CATSRAGDGAYEQYF; V: TRBV15; J: TRBJ2-7; D: .
CDR3: CASSLDLAGTYEQYF; V: TRBV7-6; J: TRBJ2-7; D: .
CDR3: CASSLHVSYEQYF; V: TRBV5-5; J: TRBJ2-7; D: .